The rows below give T cell receptor beta chains drawn from one sample of a study of cytomegalovirus exposure and HLA in healthy donors. Produced via immunoSEQ multiplex PCR; TCRdb's table is partial and in-frame only. The sample yields over 110,000 clones, approximately 86% seen once. The sequenced sample was PBMCs. The receptors shown here come from a man younger than 35 in good health and CMV-seropositive. CDR3s include the opening cysteine and the closing phenylalanine or tryptophan. The D gene is left open where the match is weak. Size tells how often a clone was seen (once, few, many) or the class of an expanded clone, and some rows leave it out.

CDR3 DNA,CDR3 protein,V gene,clone size,J gene,D gene
TGTGCCAGCAGCTTTACAGGGGCGAGCACTGAAGCTTTCTTT,CASSFTGASTEAFF,TRBV11-2,-,TRBJ1-1,TRBD1
TGTGCCAGCAGCTTGGTGGCAGGATCTAATTCACCCCTCCACTTT,CASSLVAGSNSPLHF,TRBV5-8,-,TRBJ1-6,-
TGTGCCAGCAGCGAGCGCTCTAGCGGGGGCCTCACAGATACGCAGTATTTT,CASSERSSGGLTDTQYF,TRBV9,-,TRBJ2-3,TRBD2
TGCAGCGTTGTGGGGGCGGGAAACACCATATATTTT,CSVVGAGNTIYF,TRBV29-1,once,TRBJ1-3,-
TGTGCCAGAAGACCCCCAGCGGGAGACACCGGGGAGCTGTTTTTT,CARRPPAGDTGELFF,TRBV5-3,-,TRBJ2-2,TRBD2
TGTGCCAGCAGTGACAGCTATGGCTACACCTTC,CASSDSYGYTF,TRBV2,-,TRBJ1-2,-
TGTGCCAGCTCACCAAACGCAGGGGACCCTGAAGCTTTCTTT,CASSPNAGDPEAFF,TRBV18,-,TRBJ1-1,-
TGCGCCAGCAGCCAAGTGGCGGGGGGACAAGAGACCCAGTACTTC,CASSQVAGGQETQYF,TRBV4-1,few,TRBJ2-5,TRBD2
TGTGCCAGCAGCCAAGACCGGGGGACGGGTGAAGCTTTCTTT,CASSQDRGTGEAFF,TRBV14,-,TRBJ1-1,-
TGTGCCAGCGAATCAGCCCTGGGGGGTGAAGCTTTCTTT,CASESALGGEAFF,TRBV6-5,-,TRBJ1-1,-
TGTGCCAGCAAAGGCAGGGAAGGTATGGGTGAGCAGTTCTTC,CASKGREGMGEQFF,TRBV2,-,TRBJ2-1,-
TGTGCCAGCAGTTACACGGGGACAGGGTCGGAGACCCAGTACTTC,CASSYTGTGSETQYF,TRBV6-5,once,TRBJ2-5,TRBD1
TGTGCCAGCAGTGAAGCGCTTGGCTTTAACAATGAGCAGTTCTTC,CASSEALGFNNEQFF,TRBV2,-,TRBJ2-1,-
TGTGCCAGCCCGGACGGGGGATCCTACGAGCAGTACTTC,CASPDGGSYEQYF,TRBV6-5,-,TRBJ2-7,-
TGCGCCAGCAGCAAGGGACAGGATCCCAATGAGCAGTTCTTC,CASSKGQDPNEQFF,TRBV5-1,-,TRBJ2-1,TRBD1
TGTGCCAGCAAGGGACTTCTTAACACCGGGGAGCTGTTTTTT,CASKGLLNTGELFF,TRBV2,-,TRBJ2-2,-
TGTGCCAGCATGAAAAGGGGCCGGACCGGGGAGCTGTTTTTT,CASMKRGRTGELFF,TRBV6-5,once,TRBJ2-2,-
TGTGCCAGCAGCTTGTTAGCGGGAGTACCCGGGGAGCTGTTTTTT,CASSLLAGVPGELFF,TRBV5-4,-,TRBJ2-2,TRBD2
TGTGCCAGTAGTATATTACTAGCCCTCGGGGGTGAGCAGTTCTTC,CASSILLALGGEQFF,TRBV19,-,TRBJ2-1,-
TGTGCCAGCAGTGCCCAGGGACAGGGAAGGAGTGAGCAGTTCTTC,CASSAQGQGRSEQFF,TRBV6-5,-,TRBJ2-1,TRBD1
TGTGCCAGCAGTGAACGGCTGCCGGGGGATGAGCAGTTCTTC,CASSERLPGDEQFF,TRBV6-1,-,TRBJ2-1,-
TGTGCCAGCAGCCCGGGAGGGGTCGGGTATGGCTACACCTTC,CASSPGGVGYGYTF,TRBV7-9,-,TRBJ1-2,-
TGCGCCAGCAAAGAAGGGGGCGTAGGTGGCTACACCTTC,CASKEGGVGGYTF,TRBV5-1,-,TRBJ1-2,TRBD1
TGTGCCAGCTCACCCTTCGGGACAGTCAATCAGCCCCAGCATTTT,CASSPFGTVNQPQHF,TRBV18,once,TRBJ1-5,TRBD1
TGCGCCAGCAGCATTGGCGGGGCTTCCTACGAGCAGTACTTC,CASSIGGASYEQYF,TRBV5-1,-,TRBJ2-7,-
TGTGCCAGCTCACCACGCCAGGGGACCGCCGGGGAGCTGTTTTTT,CASSPRQGTAGELFF,TRBV18,-,TRBJ2-2,-
TGTGCCAGTAGTGGACGGGACAGGGGCTCCTACGAGCAGTACTTC,CASSGRDRGSYEQYF,TRBV19,-,TRBJ2-7,TRBD1
TGTGCCAGCAGTGTCGCAGGGGGTAATTCACCCCTCCACTTT,CASSVAGGNSPLHF,TRBV6-1,-,TRBJ1-6,TRBD1
TGTGCCAGCAGTGAATCGGGGGCTGAAGCTTTCTTT,CASSESGAEAFF,TRBV6-1,-,TRBJ1-1,-
TGTGCCAGCAGCCTAACGGGTTACTCTGAAGCTTTCTTT,CASSLTGYSEAFF,TRBV11-2,many,TRBJ1-1,-
TGTGCCAGCTCCCCTATAGGAGGGGCGGGAACCTACGAGCAGTACTTC,CASSPIGGAGTYEQYF,TRBV18,-,TRBJ2-7,-
TGTGCCATCGGGACAGGCCCCGCCTACGAGCAGTACTTC,CAIGTGPAYEQYF,TRBV10-3,-,TRBJ2-7,TRBD1
TGTGCCAGCGGCATAGGTGCGTCTGGAAACACCATATATTTT,CASGIGASGNTIYF,TRBV7-9,-,TRBJ1-3,-
TGCGCCAGCAGCTTGGAGGGGTTCCAAGAGACCCAGTACTTC,CASSLEGFQETQYF,TRBV5-1,-,TRBJ2-5,-
TGTGCCAGCAGTCAGACACAGAACACCGGGGAGCTGTTTTTT,CASSQTQNTGELFF,TRBV7-9,-,TRBJ2-2,-
TGCGCCAGCACGAAGTTTTCGGGACAGGGAACAGATACGCAGTATTTT,CASTKFSGQGTDTQYF,TRBV5-1,-,TRBJ2-3,TRBD1
TGTGCCAGCAGCTTGGAGGGACAGGGGTTCACTGAAGCTTTCTTT,CASSLEGQGFTEAFF,TRBV5-4,-,TRBJ1-1,TRBD1
TGTGCCAGCAGCTTACAGGGATGGGCCGGGGAGCTGTTTTTT,CASSLQGWAGELFF,TRBV7-3,-,TRBJ2-2,-
TGTGCCAGCAAAGACACCACAGATACGCAGTATTTT,CASKDTTDTQYF,TRBV6-5,-,TRBJ2-3,-
TGTGCCAGCGGGAAGAGGGACAGGGTCCCCGAGCAGTACTTC,CASGKRDRVPEQYF,TRBV7-9,-,TRBJ2-7,TRBD1
TGCGCCAGCAGCAGTCAGGGCTCCGGGAATGAAAAACTGTTTTTT,CASSSQGSGNEKLFF,TRBV5-1,-,TRBJ1-4,-
TGCGCCAGCAGCCGGGGGGGCACAGATACGCAGTATTTT,CASSRGGTDTQYF,TRBV5-1,-,TRBJ2-3,TRBD2
TGTGCCAGCAGCCTCGGGGGTGGGGAGACCCAGTACTTC,CASSLGGGETQYF,TRBV9,-,TRBJ2-5,-
TGTGCCAGCAGCTGGGACTTTAATTCACCCCTCCACTTT,CASSWDFNSPLHF,TRBV6-1,-,TRBJ1-6,-
TGTGCCAGCAGCTTTGGTCTGGAGACTAGCGGGAGATTGCGGTACGAGCAGTACTTC,CASSFGLETSGRLRYEQYF,TRBV5-5,-,TRBJ2-7,TRBD2
TGTGCCAGCAGCAAGGTATATGGTTCAGTCCCACGGGGGACCCAGTACTTC,CASSKVYGSVPRGTQYF,TRBV11-3,-,TRBJ2-5,-
TGTGCCAGCAGCTTAGTGGGGGCCCATGAGCAGTTCTTC,CASSLVGAHEQFF,TRBV7-9,-,TRBJ2-1,-
TGTGCCAGCAGCTTACGTACAGTGGGCAATGAGCAGTTCTTC,CASSLRTVGNEQFF,TRBV7-9,-,TRBJ2-1,-
TGTGCCAGCAGCCCTAGCGGGACCTATTCCTACGAGCAGTACTTC,CASSPSGTYSYEQYF,TRBV2,-,TRBJ2-7,TRBD2
TGTGCCAGCAGCCAAACCCGCCCGGGACAGCTTAACTATGGCTACACCTTC,CASSQTRPGQLNYGYTF,TRBV14,-,TRBJ1-2,TRBD1
TGTGCCAGCAGCCTCCAGTCAGGATACCAAGAGACCCAGTACTTC,CASSLQSGYQETQYF,TRBV7-8,-,TRBJ2-5,-
TGCAGTGCTAGTACCCAGACAGTTCATCCCTTC,CSASTQTVHPF,TRBV20-1,once,TRBJ1-2,-
TGTGCCATCAGGGGGACTAGCGGGAGTCTGGATGAGCAGTTCTTC,CAIRGTSGSLDEQFF,TRBV10-3,-,TRBJ2-1,TRBD2
TGTGCCAGCAGCGAAAGGCCGAGACAGCTTAACTATGGCTACACCTTC,CASSERPRQLNYGYTF,TRBV6-1,-,TRBJ1-2,-
TGTGCCAGCAGTTTACAGGGCTCTGGAAACACCATATATTTT,CASSLQGSGNTIYF,TRBV27,few,TRBJ1-3,-
TGTGCCAGCAGCCAAGATGACCAGGTCGATGAAAAACTGTTTTTT,CASSQDDQVDEKLFF,TRBV4-2,-,TRBJ1-4,-
TGTGCCAGCAGCGTAGGGTTAGCGGGAATCTACGAGCAGTACTTC,CASSVGLAGIYEQYF,TRBV9,-,TRBJ2-7,TRBD2
TGTGCCAGCAGCGTAGAAGCGGGTCAAAGCACAGATACGCAGTATTTT,CASSVEAGQSTDTQYF,TRBV9,-,TRBJ2-3,-
TGCGCCAGCAGCCCGCAGACTAGCGGGAGTCCGAACACCGGGGAGCTGTTTTTT,CASSPQTSGSPNTGELFF,TRBV5-1,-,TRBJ2-2,TRBD2